This T cell receptor (beta chain) stems from a study of OX40 agonist ivuxolimab in advanced cancers. CDR1 and CDR2 (germline): LNHDA, SQIVND (reference sequence). V was pared by 4 bases and J by 5 bases, with 13 bases between. The CDR3 loop spans 14 amino acids. Study findings and constraints: At 0.1 to 3.0 mg/kg and by week 6, CD4+ and CD8+ T cells in the blood had expanded clonally.

Sequenced by immunoSEQ multiplex PCR; TCRdb stores in-frame clones only, minus some. In the table there are some 17,000 clones, roughly 87% of which are singletons. Remarks on this clone: Its antigen is unknown.

This clonotype originated in an adult with an advanced solid tumor such as melanoma, head and neck, liver or kidney cancer. V is TRBV19 and J is TRBJ2-3; a possible D gene is TRBD2 (5 bases). Sequencing was performed on CD4+ or CD8+ T cells sorted from blood, taken in a trial of the OX40 agonist ivuxolimab. The CDR3: CASSTLDGVDTQYF. CDR3 coding DNA: TGTGCCAGTAGTACCCTAGACGGGGTAGATACGCAGTATTTT.